The T cell receptor beta chain described here comes from a study of OX40 agonist ivuxolimab in advanced cancers. This clone was counted once. Sequencing used immunoSEQ multiplex PCR; TCRdb keeps in-frame clones, though not all of them. Of 40,000 to 55,000 clones listed, 82% are singletons. V dropped 0 bases and J dropped 7 bases, with 9 bases sitting between them. The CDR3 consists of 13 residues. In germline, CDR1 is SEHNR, CDR2 FQNEAQ (reference sequence). The chain is built from TRBV7-9 and TRBJ1-2; no reliable D call. The sequenced sample was CD4+ or CD8+ T cells sorted from blood, obtained in a trial of the OX40 agonist ivuxolimab. The sequence came from an adult with an advanced solid tumor such as melanoma, head and neck, liver or kidney cancer. CDR3: CASSLAGVPGYTF. For the CDR3, the DNA is TGTGCCAGCAGCTTAGCAGGCGTCCCTGGCTACACCTTC.